This TCR beta chain comes out of a study of OX40 agonist ivuxolimab in advanced cancers. Trimming cost V 2 bases and J 3 bases, with 8 bases left between them. The CDR3 consists of 14 residues. From germline, CDR1 is SGHKS and CDR2 YYEKEE (reference sequence). The assay was immunoSEQ multiplex PCR, and TCRdb's table has in-frame clones only and misses some. This table holds more than 80,000 clones, 90% to 95% found once. The source is an adult with an advanced solid tumor such as melanoma, head and neck, liver or kidney cancer. Source: CD4+ or CD8+ T cells sorted from blood, taken in a trial of the OX40 agonist ivuxolimab. The chain carries TRBV5-5 and TRBJ1-4, with D possibly TRBD1 on 6 matching bases. The CDR3 loop is CASSLPGANEKLFF. The CDR3 DNA follows: TGTGCCAGCAGCTTACCAGGGGCTAATGAAAAACTGTTTTTT.